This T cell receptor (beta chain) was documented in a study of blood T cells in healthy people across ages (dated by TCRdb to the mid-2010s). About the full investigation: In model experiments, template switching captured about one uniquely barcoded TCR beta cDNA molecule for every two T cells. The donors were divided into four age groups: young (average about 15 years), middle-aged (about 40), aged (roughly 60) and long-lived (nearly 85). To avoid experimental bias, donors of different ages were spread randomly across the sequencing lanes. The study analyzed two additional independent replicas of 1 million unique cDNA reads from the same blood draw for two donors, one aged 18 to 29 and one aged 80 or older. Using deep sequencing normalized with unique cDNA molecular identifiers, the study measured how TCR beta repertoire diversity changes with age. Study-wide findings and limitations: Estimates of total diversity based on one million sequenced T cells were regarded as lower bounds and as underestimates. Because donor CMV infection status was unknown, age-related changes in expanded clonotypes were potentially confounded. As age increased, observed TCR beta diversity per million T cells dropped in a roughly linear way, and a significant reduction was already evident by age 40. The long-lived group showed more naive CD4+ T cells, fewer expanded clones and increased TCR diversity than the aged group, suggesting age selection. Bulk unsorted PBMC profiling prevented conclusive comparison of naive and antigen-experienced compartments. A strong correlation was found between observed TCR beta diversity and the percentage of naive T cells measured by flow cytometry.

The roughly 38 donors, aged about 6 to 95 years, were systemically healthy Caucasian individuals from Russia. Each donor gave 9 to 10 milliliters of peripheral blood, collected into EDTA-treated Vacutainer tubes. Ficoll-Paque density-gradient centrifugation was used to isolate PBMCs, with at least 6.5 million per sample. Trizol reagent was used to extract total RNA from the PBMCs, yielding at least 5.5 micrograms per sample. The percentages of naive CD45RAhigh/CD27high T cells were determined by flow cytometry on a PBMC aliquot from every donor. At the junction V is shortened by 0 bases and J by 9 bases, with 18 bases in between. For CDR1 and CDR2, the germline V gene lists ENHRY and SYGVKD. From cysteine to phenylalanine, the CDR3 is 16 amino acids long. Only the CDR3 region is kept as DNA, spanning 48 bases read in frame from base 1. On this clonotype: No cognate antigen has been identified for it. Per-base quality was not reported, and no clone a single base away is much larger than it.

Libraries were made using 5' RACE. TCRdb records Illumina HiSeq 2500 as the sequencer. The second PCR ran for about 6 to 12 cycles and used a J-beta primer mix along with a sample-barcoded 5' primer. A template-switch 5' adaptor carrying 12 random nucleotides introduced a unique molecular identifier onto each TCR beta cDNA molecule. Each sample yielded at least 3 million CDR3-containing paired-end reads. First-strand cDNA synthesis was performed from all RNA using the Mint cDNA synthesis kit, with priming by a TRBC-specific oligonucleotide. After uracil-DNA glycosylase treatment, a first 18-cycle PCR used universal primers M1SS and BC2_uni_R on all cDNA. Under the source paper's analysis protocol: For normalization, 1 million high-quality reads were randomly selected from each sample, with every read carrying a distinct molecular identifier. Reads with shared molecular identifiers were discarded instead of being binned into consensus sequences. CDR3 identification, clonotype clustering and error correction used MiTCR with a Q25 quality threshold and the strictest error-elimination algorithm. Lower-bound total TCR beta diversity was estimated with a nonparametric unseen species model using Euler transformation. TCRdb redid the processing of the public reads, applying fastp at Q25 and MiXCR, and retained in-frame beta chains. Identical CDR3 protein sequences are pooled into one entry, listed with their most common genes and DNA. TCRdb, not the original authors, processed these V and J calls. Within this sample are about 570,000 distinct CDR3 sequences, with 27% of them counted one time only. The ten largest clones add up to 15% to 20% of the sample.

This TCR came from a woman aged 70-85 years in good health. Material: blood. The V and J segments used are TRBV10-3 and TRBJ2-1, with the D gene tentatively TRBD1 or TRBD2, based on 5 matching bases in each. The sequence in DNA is TGTGCCATCAGTGAGTCCTCCGGGGCGACTTCTGGTGAGCAGTTCTTC. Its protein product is CAISESSGATSGEQFF.